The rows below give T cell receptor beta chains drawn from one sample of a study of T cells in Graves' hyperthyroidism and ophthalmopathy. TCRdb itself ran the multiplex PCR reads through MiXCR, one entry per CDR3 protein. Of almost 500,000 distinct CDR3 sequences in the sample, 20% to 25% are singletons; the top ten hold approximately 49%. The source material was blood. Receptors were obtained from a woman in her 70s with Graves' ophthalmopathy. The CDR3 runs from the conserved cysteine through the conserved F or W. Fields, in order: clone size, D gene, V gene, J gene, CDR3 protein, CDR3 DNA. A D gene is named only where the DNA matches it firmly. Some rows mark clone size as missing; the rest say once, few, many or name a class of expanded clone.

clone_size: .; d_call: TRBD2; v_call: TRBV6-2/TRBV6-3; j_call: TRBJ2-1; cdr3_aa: CASSYNTPRSSGLEEQFF; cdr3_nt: TGTGCCAGCAGTTACAATACCCCCAGGTCTAGCGGGCTGGAGGAGCAGTTCTTC
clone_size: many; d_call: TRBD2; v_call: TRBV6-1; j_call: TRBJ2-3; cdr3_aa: CASSSTGRAVDTQYF; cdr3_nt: TGTGCCAGCAGCTCAACCGGGAGGGCCGTTGATACGCAGTATTTT
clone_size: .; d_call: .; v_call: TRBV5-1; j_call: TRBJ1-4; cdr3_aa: CASRVQGATNEKLFF; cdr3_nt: TGCGCCAGCCGGGTTCAGGGAGCAACTAATGAAAAACTGTTTTTT
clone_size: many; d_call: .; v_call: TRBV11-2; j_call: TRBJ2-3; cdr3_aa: CASSSEYARVDTQYF; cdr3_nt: TGTGCCAGCAGCTCAGAGTACGCCCGGGTAGATACGCAGTATTTT
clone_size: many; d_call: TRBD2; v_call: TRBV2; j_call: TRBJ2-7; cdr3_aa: CASTPLDGGSSYEQYF; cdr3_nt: TGTGCCAGCACTCCTTTGGATGGCGGGAGTTCCTACGAGCAGTACTTC
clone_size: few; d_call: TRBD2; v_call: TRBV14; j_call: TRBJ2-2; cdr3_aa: CASSQAPLAGGMNTGELFF; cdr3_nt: TGTGCCAGCAGCCAAGCCCCCCTAGCGGGAGGCATGAACACCGGGGAGCTGTTTTTT
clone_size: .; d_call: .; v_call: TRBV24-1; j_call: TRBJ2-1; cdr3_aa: CATSDPSYNEQFF; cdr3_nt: TGTGCCACCAGTGACCCTTCCTACAATGAGCAGTTCTTC
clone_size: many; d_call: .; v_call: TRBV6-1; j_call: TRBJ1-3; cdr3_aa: CASSATQGGGNTIYF; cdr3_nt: TGTGCCAGCAGCGCGACACAGGGAGGTGGAAACACCATATATTTT
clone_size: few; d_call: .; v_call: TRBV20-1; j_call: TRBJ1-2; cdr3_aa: CSAKIWGAHGYTF; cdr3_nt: TGCAGTGCTAAGATTTGGGGGGCCCATGGCTACACCTTC
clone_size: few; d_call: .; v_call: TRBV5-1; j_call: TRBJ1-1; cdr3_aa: CASSPNRGTEAFF; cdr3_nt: TGCGCCAGCAGCCCCAATCGGGGCACTGAAGCTTTCTTT
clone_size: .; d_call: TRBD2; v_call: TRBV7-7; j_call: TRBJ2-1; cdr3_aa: CASSLNGRADEQFF; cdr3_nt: TGTGCTAGCAGCTTAAACGGGAGGGCCGATGAGCAGTTCTTC
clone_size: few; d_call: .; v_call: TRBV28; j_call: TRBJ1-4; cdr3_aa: CASIGNVRGFEEKLFF; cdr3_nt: TGTGCCAGCATAGGCAACGTGAGAGGGTTTGAAGAAAAACTGTTTTTT
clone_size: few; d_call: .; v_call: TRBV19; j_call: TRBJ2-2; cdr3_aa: CASSAGHLNTGELFF; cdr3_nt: TGTGCCAGTAGTGCCGGACACCTGAACACCGGGGAGCTGTTTTTT
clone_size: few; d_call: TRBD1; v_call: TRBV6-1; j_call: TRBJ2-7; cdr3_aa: CASGPTGNSYEQYF; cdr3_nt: TGTGCCAGCGGCCCGACAGGGAATTCCTACGAGCAGTACTTC
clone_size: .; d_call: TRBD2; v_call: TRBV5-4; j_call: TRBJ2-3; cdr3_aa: CASSEGLAGYTDTQYF; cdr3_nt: TGTGCCAGCAGCGAAGGACTAGCGGGTTACACAGATACGCAGTATTTT
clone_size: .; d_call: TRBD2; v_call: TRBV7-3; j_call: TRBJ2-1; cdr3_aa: CASSIGLAGGQGEQFF; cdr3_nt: TGTGCCAGCAGCATAGGACTAGCGGGAGGCCAGGGTGAGCAGTTCTTC
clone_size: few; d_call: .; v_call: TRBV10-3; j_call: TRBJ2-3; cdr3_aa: CAISEGGMSTDTQYF; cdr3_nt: TGTGCCATCAGTGAAGGGGGTATGAGCACAGATACGCAGTATTTT
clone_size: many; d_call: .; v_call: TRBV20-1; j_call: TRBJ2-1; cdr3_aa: CSASPGAGASSYNEQFF; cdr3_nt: TGCAGTGCTAGCCCGGGGGCAGGGGCAAGCTCCTACAATGAGCAGTTCTTC
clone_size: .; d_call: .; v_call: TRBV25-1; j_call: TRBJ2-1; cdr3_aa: CASSERLVGNEQFF; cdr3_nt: TGTGCCAGCAGTGAGAGGTTAGTCGGGAATGAGCAGTTCTTC
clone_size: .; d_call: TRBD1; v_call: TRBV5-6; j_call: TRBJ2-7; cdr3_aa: CASSPTGASSYEQYF; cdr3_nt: TGTGCCAGCAGCCCTACAGGGGCGAGCTCCTACGAGCAGTACTTC
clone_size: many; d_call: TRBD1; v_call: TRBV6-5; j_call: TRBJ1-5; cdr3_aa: CASSYSQGGRPQPQHF; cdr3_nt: TGTGCCAGCAGTTACTCACAGGGGGGGAGGCCTCAGCCCCAGCATTTT
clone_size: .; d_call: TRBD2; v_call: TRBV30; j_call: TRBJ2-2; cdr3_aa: CAWRGTSGRITGELFF; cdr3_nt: TGTGCCTGGAGAGGGACTAGCGGGAGGATCACCGGGGAGCTGTTTTTT
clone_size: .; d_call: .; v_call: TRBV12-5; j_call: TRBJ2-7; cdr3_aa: CASGLDPPYEQYF; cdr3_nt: TGTGCTAGTGGTTTGGATCCCCCCTACGAGCAGTACTTC
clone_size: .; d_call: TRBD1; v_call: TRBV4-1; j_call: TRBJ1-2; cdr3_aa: CASSQAWDRGYGYTF; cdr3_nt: TGCGCCAGCAGCCAAGCGTGGGACAGGGGGTATGGCTACACCTTC
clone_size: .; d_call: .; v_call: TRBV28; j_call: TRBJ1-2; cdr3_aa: CASSLINYGYTF; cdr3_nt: TGTGCCAGCAGTTTAATTAACTATGGCTACACCTTC
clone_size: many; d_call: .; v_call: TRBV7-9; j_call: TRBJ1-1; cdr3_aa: CASSLVAQLNTEAFF; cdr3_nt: TGTGCCAGCAGCTTAGTGGCACAGCTGAACACTGAAGCTTTCTTT
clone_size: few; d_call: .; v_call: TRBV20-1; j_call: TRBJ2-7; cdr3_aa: CSASRHYEQYF; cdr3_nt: TGCAGTGCTAGTCGCCACTACGAGCAGTACTTC
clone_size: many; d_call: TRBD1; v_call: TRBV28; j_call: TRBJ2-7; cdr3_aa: CASRGQERGSEQYF; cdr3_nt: TGTGCCAGCAGGGGACAGGAAAGAGGGAGCGAGCAGTACTTC
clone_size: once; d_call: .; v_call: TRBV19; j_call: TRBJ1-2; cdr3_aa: CASNPVYSTNYGYTF; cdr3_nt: TGTGCCAGTAACCCCGTGTACAGTACTAACTATGGCTACACCTTC
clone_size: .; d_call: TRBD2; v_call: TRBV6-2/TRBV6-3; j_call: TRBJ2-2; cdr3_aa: CASRTSGNGELFF; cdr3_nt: TGTGCCAGTCGGACTAGCGGCAATGGGGAGCTGTTTTTT
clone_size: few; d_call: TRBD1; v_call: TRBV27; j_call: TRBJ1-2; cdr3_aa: CASGYWTGPYGYTF; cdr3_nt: TGTGCCAGCGGATACTGGACAGGCCCCTATGGCTACACCTTC
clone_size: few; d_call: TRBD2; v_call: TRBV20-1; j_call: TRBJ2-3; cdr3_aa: CSARLWGLAGGTDTQYF; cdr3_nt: TGCAGTGCTAGGTTGTGGGGACTAGCGGGAGGCACAGATACGCAGTATTTT
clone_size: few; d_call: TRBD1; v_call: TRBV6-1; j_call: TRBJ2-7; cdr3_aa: CASSSSGTAYEQYF; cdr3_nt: TGTGCCAGCAGTTCATCCGGGACAGCCTACGAGCAGTACTTC
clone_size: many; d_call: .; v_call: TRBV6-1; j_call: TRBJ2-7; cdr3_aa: CASSPSGRTYEQYF; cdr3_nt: TGTGCCAGCAGTCCCTCGGGACGGACCTACGAGCAGTACTTC
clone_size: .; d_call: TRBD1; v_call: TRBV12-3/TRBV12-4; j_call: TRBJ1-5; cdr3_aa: CASSLVAGGASQPQHF; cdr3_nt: TGTGCCAGCAGTTTAGTGGCAGGGGGCGCAAGTCAGCCCCAGCATTTT
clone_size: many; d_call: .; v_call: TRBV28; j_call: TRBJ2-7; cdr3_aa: CASSHGTIGYEQYF; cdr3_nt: TGTGCCAGCAGTCATGGGACAATAGGCTACGAGCAGTACTTC
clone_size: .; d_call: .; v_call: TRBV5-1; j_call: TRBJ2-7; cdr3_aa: CASSSVRGLDYEQYF; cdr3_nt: TGCGCCAGCAGCTCCGTCAGGGGATTGGATTACGAGCAGTACTTC
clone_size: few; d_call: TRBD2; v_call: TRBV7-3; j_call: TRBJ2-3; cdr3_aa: CASSLGVGLAADTQYF; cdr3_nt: TGTGCCAGCAGCTTAGGGGTAGGACTAGCTGCAGATACGCAGTATTTT
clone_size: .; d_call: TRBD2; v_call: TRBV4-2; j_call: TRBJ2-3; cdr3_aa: CASSVGSGGTDTQYF; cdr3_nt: TGTGCCAGCAGCGTCGGTAGCGGGGGGACAGATACGCAGTATTTT
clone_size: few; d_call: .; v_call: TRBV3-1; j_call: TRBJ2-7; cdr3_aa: CASSGRLGGAGGTYEQYF; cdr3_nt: TGTGCCAGCAGCGGACGACTAGGAGGGGCAGGGGGTACTTACGAGCAGTACTTC
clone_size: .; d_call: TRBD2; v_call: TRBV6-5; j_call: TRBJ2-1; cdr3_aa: CATVSGRAFF; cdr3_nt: TGTGCCACCGTGAGCGGGAGAGCGTTCTTC
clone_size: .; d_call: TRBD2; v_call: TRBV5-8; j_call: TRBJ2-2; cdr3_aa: CASSRSGTSGELFF; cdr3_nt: TGTGCCAGCTCCCGTAGCGGGACCAGCGGGGAGCTGTTTTTT
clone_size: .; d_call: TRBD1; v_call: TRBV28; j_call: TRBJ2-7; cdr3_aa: CASRSRQGAIYEQYF; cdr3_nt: TGTGCCAGCAGAAGTCGACAGGGGGCCATCTACGAGCAGTACTTC
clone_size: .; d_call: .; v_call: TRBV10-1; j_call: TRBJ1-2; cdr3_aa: CASSDWGIGGYTF; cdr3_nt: TGCGCCAGCAGTGATTGGGGGATCGGTGGCTACACCTTC
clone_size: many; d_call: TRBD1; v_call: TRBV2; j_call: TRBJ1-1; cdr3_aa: CASSLSQGETEAFF; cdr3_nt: TGTGCCAGCTCCTTATCCCAGGGGGAGACTGAAGCTTTCTTT